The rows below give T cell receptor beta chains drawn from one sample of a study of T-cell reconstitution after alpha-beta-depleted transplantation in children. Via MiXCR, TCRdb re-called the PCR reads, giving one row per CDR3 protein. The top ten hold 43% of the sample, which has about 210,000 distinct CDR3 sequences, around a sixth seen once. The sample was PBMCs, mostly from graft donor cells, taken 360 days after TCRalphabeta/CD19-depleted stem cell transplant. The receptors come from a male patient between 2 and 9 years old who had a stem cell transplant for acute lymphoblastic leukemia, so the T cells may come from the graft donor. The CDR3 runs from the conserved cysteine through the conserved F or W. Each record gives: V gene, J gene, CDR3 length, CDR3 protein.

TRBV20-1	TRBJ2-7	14	CSARSRTGTYEQYF
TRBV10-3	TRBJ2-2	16	CAISDEGAINTGELFF
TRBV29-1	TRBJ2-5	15	CSVSGGTGYQETQYF
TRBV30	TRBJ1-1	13	CAWGVGALAEAFF
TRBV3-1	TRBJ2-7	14	CASSQDLNSYEQYF
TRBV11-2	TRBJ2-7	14	CASSGGTGAYEQYF
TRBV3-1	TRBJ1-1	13	CASSQTPPKGAFF
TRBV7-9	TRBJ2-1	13	CASSFPSSNEQFF
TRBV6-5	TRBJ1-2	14	CASTRWTGRYGYTF
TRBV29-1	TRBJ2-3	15	CSVPKGGGRTDTQYF
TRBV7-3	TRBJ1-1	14	CASSSTGMNTEAFF
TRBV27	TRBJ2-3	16	CASSPRTSATTDTQYF
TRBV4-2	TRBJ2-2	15	CASSQPQGVTGELFF
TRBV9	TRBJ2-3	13	CASSRLAADTQYF
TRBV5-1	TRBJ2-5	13	CASRARDWETQYF
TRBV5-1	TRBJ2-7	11	CASSLEDEQYF
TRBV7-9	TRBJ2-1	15	CASSFRFGGYNEQFF
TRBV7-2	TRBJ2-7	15	CASSLDTMSSYEQYF
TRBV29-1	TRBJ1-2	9	CSVEDREGF
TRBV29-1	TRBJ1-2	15	CSVEDREGYDYGYTF
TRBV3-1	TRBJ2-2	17	CASSQVTQGSDTGELFF
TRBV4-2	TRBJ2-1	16	CASSQEMRGAYNEQFF
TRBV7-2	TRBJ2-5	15	CASSLERGLLQTQYF
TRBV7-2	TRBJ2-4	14	CASTSPRGQNIQYF
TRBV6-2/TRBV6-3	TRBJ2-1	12	CASSSRNNEQFF
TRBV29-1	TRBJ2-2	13	CNVDYKNTGELFF
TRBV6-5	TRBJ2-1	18	CASSYSPGTSGANNEQFF
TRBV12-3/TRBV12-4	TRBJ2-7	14	CASSFEGTTGEQYF
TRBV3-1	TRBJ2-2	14	CASSQVLGTGELFF
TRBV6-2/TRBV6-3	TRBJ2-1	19	CASSPGLAGGLPAYNEQFF
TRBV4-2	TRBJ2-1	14	CASSQDLWGNEQFF
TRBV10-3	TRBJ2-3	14	CAIRDWSSTDTQYF
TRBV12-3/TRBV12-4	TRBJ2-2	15	CASSFGGSNTGELFF
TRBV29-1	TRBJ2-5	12	CSVEYGRETQYF
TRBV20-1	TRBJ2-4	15	CSARATGPSKDIQYF
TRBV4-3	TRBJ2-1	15	CASSRNGGWGNEQFF
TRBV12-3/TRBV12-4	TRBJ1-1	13	CASSFPGLYQAFF